The rows below give T cell receptor beta chains drawn from one sample of a study of cytomegalovirus exposure and HLA in healthy donors. Only in-frame clones appear in the TCRdb table, and some are missing; sequencing was by immunoSEQ multiplex PCR. The sample records around 54,000 clones, more than 70% being singletons. Specimen: PBMCs. The receptors shown here come from a woman aged 18-29 years in good health and CMV-seronegative. CDR3s include the opening cysteine and the closing phenylalanine or tryptophan.

TRBJ2-7 | TRBV30 | CAWSVRRDSSYEQYF
TRBJ1-5 | TRBV10-1 | CASSRDRDSLLHF
TRBJ2-3 | TRBV9 | CASSLAGAGTDTQYF
TRBJ2-4 | TRBV28 | CASSVTPGALGKAKNIQYF
TRBJ1-5 | TRBV28 | CASTPGGAHQPQHF
TRBJ2-2 | TRBV7-3 | CASSLSSGYTGELFF
TRBJ2-1 | TRBV10-2 | CASSSTSVYNEQFF
TRBJ1-5 | TRBV6-6 | CASSGVKEPQHF
TRBJ2-1 | TRBV29-1 | CSVGTGDYNEQFF
TRBJ2-7 | TRBV9 | CASSVEGRFPYEQYF
TRBJ1-2 | TRBV11-2 | CASSPTDRGDGYTF
TRBJ2-3 | TRBV7-2 | CASSDGLAGVADTQYF
TRBJ1-2 | TRBV18 | CASSPPAGGSLGYGYTF
TRBJ2-5 | TRBV9 | CASSVAGTLETQYF
TRBJ1-1 | TRBV7-8 | CASSSPRGGQNTEAFF
TRBJ2-7 | TRBV30 | CAWKFKGQGRGEYF
TRBJ1-6 | TRBV27 | CASSLSYSAPPLHF
TRBJ1-4 | TRBV7-2 | CASSSVPQGIGNEKLFF
TRBJ2-5 | TRBV27 | CASRPNSGTGARETQYF
TRBJ1-3 | TRBV28 | CASSTVNGNTIYF
TRBJ2-3 | TRBV9 | CASSGSGRAIDTQYF
TRBJ1-5 | TRBV30 | CAWESPDNRNQPQHF
TRBJ1-1 | TRBV5-4 | CASSPRGTGDTEAFF
TRBJ2-4 | TRBV4-2 | CASSPGTGGSVRVAKNIQYF
TRBJ2-7 | TRBV4-1 | CASSQVGGYEQYF
TRBJ1-1 | TRBV29-1 | CSSRDRGRGNTEAFF
TRBJ1-2 | TRBV6-1 | CASTLGGGLYGYTF
TRBJ2-7 | TRBV7-2 | CASSLTGGNDEQYF
TRBJ2-2 | TRBV28 | CASSLIGAEEETGELFF
TRBJ1-5 | TRBV6-1 | CASSASLSTNQPQHF
TRBJ1-2 | TRBV19 | CASSPDRGGYGYTF
TRBJ2-1 | TRBV27 | CASSLGGNEQFF
TRBJ2-5 | TRBV4-2 | CASSRGLAGGPRGLKTQYF